This T cell receptor beta chain was captured by sequencing in a study of cytomegalovirus exposure and HLA in healthy donors. The PCR was carried out with 60 Vbeta primers and 13 Jbeta primers. TCRdb's table, derived via immunoSEQ multiplex PCR, lists solely in-frame clones and lacks some. The sample holds over 55,000 clones. V lost 1 base and J lost 2, with 5 bases in between. The CDR3 is made up of 13 amino acids. Looked up from germline, CDR1 is SGHNT and CDR2 is YENEEA. This TCR was sampled from a boy aged 5 to 17 in good health and CMV-seronegative. The genes are TRBV11-3 and TRBJ2-5, with no clear D. Sequenced sample: PBMCs. The CDR3: CASSLGRQETQYF. In DNA form, the CDR3 reads TGTGCCAGCAGCTTAGGCAGGCAAGAGACCCAGTACTTC. The full variable domain, rest sourced from reference TRBV11-3 and TRBJ2-5, is EAGVVQSPRYKIIEKKQPVAFWCNPISGHNTLYWYLQNLGQGPELLIRYENEEAVDDSQLPKDRFSAERLKGVDSTLKIQPAELGDSAVYLCASSLGRQETQYFGPGTRLLVL.